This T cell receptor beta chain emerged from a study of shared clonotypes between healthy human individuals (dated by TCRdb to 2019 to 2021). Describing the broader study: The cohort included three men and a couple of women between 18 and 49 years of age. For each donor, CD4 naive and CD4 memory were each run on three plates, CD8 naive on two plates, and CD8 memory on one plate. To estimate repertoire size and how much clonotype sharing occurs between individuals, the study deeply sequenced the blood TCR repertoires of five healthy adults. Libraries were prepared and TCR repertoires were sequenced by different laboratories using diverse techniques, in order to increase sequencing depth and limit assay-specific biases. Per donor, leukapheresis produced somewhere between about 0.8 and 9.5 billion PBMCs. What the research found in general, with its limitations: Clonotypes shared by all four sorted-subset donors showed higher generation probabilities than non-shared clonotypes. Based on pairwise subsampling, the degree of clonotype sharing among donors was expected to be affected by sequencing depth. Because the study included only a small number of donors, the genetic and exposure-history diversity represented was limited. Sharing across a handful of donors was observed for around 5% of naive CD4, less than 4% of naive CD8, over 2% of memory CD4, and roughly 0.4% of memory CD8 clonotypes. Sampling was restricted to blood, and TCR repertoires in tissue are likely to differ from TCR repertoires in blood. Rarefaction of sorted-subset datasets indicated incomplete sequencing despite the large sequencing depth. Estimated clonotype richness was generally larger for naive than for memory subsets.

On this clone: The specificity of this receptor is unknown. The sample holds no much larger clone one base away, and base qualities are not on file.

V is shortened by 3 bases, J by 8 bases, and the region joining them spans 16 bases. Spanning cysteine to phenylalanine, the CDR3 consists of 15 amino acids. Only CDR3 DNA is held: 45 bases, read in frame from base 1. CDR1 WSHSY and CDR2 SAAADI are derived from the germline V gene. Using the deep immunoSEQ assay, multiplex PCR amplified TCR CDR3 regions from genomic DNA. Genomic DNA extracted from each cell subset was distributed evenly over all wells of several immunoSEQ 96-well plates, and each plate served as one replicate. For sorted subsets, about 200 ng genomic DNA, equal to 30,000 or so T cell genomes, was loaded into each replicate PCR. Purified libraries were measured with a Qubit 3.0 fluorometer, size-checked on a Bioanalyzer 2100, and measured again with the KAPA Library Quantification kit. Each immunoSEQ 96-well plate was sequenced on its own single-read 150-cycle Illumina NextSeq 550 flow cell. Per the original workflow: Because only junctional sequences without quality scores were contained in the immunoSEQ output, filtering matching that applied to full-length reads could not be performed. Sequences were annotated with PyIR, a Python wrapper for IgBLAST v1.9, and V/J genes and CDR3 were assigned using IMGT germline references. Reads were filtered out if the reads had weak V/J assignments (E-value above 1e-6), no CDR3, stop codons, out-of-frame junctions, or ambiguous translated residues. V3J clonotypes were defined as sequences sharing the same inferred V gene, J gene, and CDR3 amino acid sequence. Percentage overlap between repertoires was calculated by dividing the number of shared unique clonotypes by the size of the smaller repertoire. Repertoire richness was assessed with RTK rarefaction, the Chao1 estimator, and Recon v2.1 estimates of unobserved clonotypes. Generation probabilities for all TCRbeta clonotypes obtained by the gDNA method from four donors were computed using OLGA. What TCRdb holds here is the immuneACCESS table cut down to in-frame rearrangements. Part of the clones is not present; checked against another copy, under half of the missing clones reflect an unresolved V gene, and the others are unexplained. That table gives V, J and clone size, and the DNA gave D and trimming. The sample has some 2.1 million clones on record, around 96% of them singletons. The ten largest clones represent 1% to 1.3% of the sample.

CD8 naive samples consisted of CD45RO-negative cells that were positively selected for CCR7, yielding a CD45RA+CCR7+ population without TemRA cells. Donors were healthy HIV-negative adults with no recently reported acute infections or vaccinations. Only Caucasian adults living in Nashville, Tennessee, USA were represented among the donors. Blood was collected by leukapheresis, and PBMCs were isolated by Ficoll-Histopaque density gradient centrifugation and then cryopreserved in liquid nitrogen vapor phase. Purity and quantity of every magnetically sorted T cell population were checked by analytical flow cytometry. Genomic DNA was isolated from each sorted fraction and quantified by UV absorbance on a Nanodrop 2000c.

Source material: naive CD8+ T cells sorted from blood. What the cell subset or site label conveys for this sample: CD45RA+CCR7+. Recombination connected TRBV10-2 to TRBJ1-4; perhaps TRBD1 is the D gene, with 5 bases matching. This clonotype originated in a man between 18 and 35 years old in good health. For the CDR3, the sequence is CASSDLGTAPEKLFF. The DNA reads TGCGCCAGCAGTGACTTAGGGACCGCGCCCGAAAAACTGTTTTTT.